This TCR beta chain stems from a study of T cells after yellow fever vaccination. This clonotype was observed a handful of times. TCRdb itself ran the 5' RACE reads through MiXCR, one entry per CDR3 protein. Here the sample spans under 550,000 distinct CDR3 sequences, less than 25% being singletons. The V end was cut by 1 base, the J end by 9 bases, with 13 bases between. There are 14 residues in the CDR3. CDR1 SGHTA and CDR2 FQGNSA come from the germline V gene. V and J are TRBV7-2 and TRBJ2-1, with D maybe TRBD1 (5 bases). The sample in question was PBMCs, obtained roughly 20 days after the first yellow fever vaccination. The receptor comes from a man in his late teens or twenties who received the YFV17D yellow fever vaccine. DNA for the CDR3: TGTGCCAGCAGCTTAGAGGTATGGGGCAGTGAGCAGTTCTTC. Its protein is CASSLEVWGSEQFF.